This T cell receptor (beta chain) derives from a study of T-cell reconstitution after alpha-beta-depleted transplantation in children. V lost 2 bases and J lost 5, with 8 bases in between. The CDR3 has 13 amino acids. Germline CDR1 is LGHDT and CDR2 is YNNKEL (reference sequence). At least ten counts were recorded for this clonotype. For TCRbeta, the library was prepared with unique molecular identifiers. Each CDR3 protein gets one entry after TCRdb re-called the PCR reads with MiXCR. The profile shows roughly 350,000 distinct CDR3 sequences, 10% of them singletons. The rearrangement links TRBV3-1 to TRBJ2-3; the D gene is possibly TRBD2 (5 bases). This TCR came from a human donor who donated a stem cell graft to a child with acute lymphoblastic leukemia. Here the sequenced sample was PBMCs from the stem cell graft donor, taken from the stem cell graft. CDR3 in DNA: TGTGCCAGCAGCCAATTCGGGATAGATACGCAGTATTTT. Its translation is CASSQFGIDTQYF.